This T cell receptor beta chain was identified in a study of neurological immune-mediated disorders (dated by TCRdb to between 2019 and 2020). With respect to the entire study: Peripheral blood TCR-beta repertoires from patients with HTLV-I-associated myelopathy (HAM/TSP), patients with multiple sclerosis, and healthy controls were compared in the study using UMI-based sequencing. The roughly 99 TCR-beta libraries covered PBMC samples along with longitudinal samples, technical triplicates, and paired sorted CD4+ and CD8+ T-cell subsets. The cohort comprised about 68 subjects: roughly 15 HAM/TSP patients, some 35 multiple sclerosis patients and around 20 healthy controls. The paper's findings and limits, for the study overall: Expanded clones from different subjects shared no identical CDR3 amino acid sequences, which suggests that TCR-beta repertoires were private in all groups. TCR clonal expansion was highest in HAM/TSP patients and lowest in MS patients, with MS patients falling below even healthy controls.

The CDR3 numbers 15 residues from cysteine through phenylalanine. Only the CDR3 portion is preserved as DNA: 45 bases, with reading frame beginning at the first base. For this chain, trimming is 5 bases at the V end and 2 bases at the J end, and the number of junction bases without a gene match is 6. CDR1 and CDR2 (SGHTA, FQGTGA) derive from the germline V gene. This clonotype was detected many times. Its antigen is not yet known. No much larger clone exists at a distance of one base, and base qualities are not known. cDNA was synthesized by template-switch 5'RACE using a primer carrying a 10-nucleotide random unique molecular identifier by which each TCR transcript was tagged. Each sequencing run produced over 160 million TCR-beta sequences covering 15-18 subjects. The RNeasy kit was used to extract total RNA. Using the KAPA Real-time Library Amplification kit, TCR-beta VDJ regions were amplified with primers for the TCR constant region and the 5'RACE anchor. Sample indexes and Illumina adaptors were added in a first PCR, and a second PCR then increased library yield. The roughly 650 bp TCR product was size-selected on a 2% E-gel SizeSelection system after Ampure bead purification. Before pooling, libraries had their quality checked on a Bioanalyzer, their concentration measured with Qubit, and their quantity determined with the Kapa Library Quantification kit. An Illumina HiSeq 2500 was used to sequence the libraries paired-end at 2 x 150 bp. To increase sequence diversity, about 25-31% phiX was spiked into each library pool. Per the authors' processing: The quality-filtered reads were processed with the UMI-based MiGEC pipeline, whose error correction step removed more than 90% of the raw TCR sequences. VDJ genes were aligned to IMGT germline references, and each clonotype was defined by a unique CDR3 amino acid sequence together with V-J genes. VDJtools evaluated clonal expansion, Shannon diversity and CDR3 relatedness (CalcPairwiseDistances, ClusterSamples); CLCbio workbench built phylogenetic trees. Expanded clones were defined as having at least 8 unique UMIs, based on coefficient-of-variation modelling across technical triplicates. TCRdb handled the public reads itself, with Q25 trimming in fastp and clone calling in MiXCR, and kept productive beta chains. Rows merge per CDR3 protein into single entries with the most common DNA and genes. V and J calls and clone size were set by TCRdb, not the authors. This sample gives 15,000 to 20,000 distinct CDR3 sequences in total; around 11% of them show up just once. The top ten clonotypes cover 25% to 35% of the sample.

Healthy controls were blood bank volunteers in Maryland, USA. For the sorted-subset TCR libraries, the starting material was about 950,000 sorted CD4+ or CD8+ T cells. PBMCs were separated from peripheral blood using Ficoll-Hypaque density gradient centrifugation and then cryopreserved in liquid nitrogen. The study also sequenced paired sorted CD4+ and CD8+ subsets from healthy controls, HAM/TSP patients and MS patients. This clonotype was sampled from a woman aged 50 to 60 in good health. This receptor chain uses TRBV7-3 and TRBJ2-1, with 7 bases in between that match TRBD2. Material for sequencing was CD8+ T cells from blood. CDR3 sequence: CASSTGGGAYNEQFF. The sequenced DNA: TGTGCCAGCAGCACCGGGGGAGGGGCCTACAATGAGCAGTTCTTC.